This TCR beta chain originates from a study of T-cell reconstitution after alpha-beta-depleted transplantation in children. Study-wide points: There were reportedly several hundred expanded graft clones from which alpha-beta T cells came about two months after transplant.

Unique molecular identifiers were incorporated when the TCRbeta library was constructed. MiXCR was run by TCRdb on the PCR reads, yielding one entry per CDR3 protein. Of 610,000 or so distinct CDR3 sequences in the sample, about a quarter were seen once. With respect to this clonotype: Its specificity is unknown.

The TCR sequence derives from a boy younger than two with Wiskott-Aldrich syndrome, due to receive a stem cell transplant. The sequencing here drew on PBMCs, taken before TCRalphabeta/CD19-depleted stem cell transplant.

This CDR3 reads CASSEAGAGQQAEQFF. The CDR3 nucleotides are TGTGCCAGCAGTGAAGCGGGGGCCGGCCAGCAGGCTGAGCAGTTCTTC. The chain joins TRBV2 to TRBJ2-1; a possible D gene is TRBD1 (6 bases). Germline V gene data show CDR1 as SNHLY and CDR2 as FYNNEI. There are 16 residues in the CDR3. V was clipped by 0 bases and J by 9 bases, with 18 bases between them.